What follows are 14 T cell receptor beta chains derived from one specimen sequenced in a study of vaccination effects on CD4 cells after COVID-19. The data were produced by immunoSEQ multiplex PCR, yet TCRdb's version contains in-frame clones alone and is incomplete. The data contain about 59,000 clones, 60% to 80% of them singletons. For these TCRs, the target antigens are not known. Sequencing was preceded by expansion of antigen-specific CD4+ T cells with viral peptide pools in the ViraFEST assay. Subsequent to less than 13 days of culture, CD4+ T cells were isolated. Subjects were given two BNT162b2 or mRNA-1273 vaccine doses. Source: CD4+ T cells from PBMCs cultured with HCoV-OC43 spike peptides, taken after COVID-19 vaccination. Subset defined: HCoV-OC43 spike overlapping peptide pool stimulation. The origin of the receptors is a human donor who received a COVID-19 vaccine.

The chain couples TRBV11-3 to TRBJ2-3, with TRBD1 as a possible D gene (5 bases). V lost 3 bases and J lost 4, with 8 bases in between. Looked up from germline, CDR1 is SGHNT and CDR2 is YENEEA. The CDR3 has 13 residues. Here the CDR3 reads CASSFPGSDTQYF. The CDR3 coding sequence is TGTGCCAGCAGCTTCCCAGGGTCAGATACGCAGTATTTT. The whole variable domain, filled in from reference TRBV11-3 and TRBJ2-3, reads EAGVVQSPRYKIIEKKQPVAFWCNPISGHNTLYWYLQNLGQGPELLIRYENEEAVDDSQLPKDRFSAERLKGVDSTLKIQPAELGDSAVYLCASSFPGSDTQYFGPGTRLTVL.

V is TRBV19 and J is TRBJ2-3; the D gene could be TRBD1 or TRBD2 (5 bases each). Trimming stripped 2 bases from V and 5 bases from J, with 14 bases between. This CDR3 region has 15 residues. CDR1 and CDR2 from the germline V gene are LNHDA and SQIVND (reference sequence). CDR3 in amino acids: CASSIRGGEGDTQYF. CDR3 DNA sequence: TGTGCCAGTAGTATAAGGGGCGGAGAGGGAGATACGCAGTATTTT.

The chain couples TRBV6-2 or TRBV6-3 to TRBJ1-2; TRBD1 aligns across 7 bases. V was pared by 6 bases and J by 0 bases, with 7 bases of the junction left unmatched. This CDR3 has 15 residues. CDR1 and CDR2 from the germline V gene are MNHEY and SVGEGT. The CDR3 is CASSLTGNANYGYTF. The CDR3 DNA follows: TGTGCCAGCAGCCTGACAGGGAACGCTAACTATGGCTACACCTTC.

Notes on this clone: Other nucleotide sequences from this sample produce the same CDR3. The chain employs TRBV5-1 and TRBJ2-5; D uncertain. Between the trimmed V and J ends, which lost 2 bases and 2 bases, there was a span of 7 bases. Germline V gene data show CDR1 as SGHRS and CDR2 as YFSETQ. The CDR3 length is 13 residues. The CDR3 DNA is TGCGCCAGCAGCTTACCAGAGCAAGAGACCCAGTACTTC. Translation: CASSLPEQETQYF.

The CDR3 loop reads CASSLWAGAGNTIYF. The CDR3 DNA sequence: TGTGCCAGCAGTTTATGGGCAGGAGCTGGAAACACCATATATTTT. The chain carries TRBV27 and TRBJ1-3; no clear D. The CDR3 runs 15 residues. The germline V gene has CDR1 MNHEY and CDR2 SMNVEV (reference sequence). The germline V and J ends were trimmed by 1 base and 2 bases, with 9 bases remaining between them.

The chain links TRBV6-1 to TRBJ2-1; 10 bases are shared with TRBD1. Germline trimming cut 2 bases from V and 8 bases from J; bases unmatched to any gene: 18. This CDR3 spans 19 amino acids. The germline CDR1 and CDR2 sequences are MNHNS and SASEGT. CDR3 protein: CASSEFPGLGQGTDYEQFF. For the CDR3, the DNA is TGTGCCAGCAGTGAATTTCCAGGTCTGGGACAGGGGACCGATTATGAGCAGTTCTTC.

This sequence joins TRBV6-5 and TRBJ1-1; 11 bases are shared with TRBD1. CDR1 and CDR2 from the germline V gene are MNHEY and SVGAGI. Germline trimming cut 6 bases from V and 1 base from J; bases unmatched to any gene: 4. CDR3 length: 15 residues. For the CDR3, the DNA is TGTGCCAGCAGGGACAGGGGGCGATCGAACACTGAAGCTTTCTTT. Translation: CASRDRGRSNTEAFF.

This clone came up a few times. The V call is TRBV6-6, the J call TRBJ2-7, with 9 bases aligning to TRBD2. The CDR3 length is 15 residues. Per germline, CDR1 MNHNY and CDR2 SVGAGI (reference sequence). V gave up 7 bases and J gave up 2 bases; unmatched junction bases: 9. CDR3 in amino acids: CASKAGGLKTYEQYV. For the CDR3, the DNA is TGTGCCAGCAAGGCGGGGGGGCTCAAGACCTACGAGCAGTACGTC.

The rearrangement links TRBV19 to TRBJ1-1, with 8 bases matching TRBD1. CDR1 and CDR2 (germline): LNHDA, SQIVND (reference sequence). The CDR3 sequence is 16 residues long. The J segment lost 5 bases and the V segment lost 0 bases, leaving 8 bases of the junction unmatched. The CDR3 loop reads CASSIEGRGRGTEAFF. The DNA of the CDR3 is TGTGCCAGTAGTATAGAGGGCAGGGGGCGAGGAACTGAAGCTTTCTTT.

The chain recombines TRBV9 with TRBJ1-5; D not certain. V shed 0 bases and J shed 1 base, with 8 bases lying between them. CDR1 SGDLS and CDR2 YYNGEE come from the germline V gene. The CDR3 totals 15 residues. The CDR3 sequence: CASSVDYSSNQPQHF. The CDR3 coding sequence is TGTGCCAGCAGCGTAGATTACAGCAGCAATCAGCCCCAGCATTTT.

The J gene is TRBJ2-1, the V gene TRBV6-5; TRBD2 matches 11 bases. Germline-derived CDR1 and CDR2 are MNHEY and SVGAGI. After removal of 6 bases from V and 3 bases from J, the junction contained 4 bases not matched to a gene. The CDR3 length is 15 residues. The CDR3 DNA is TGTGCCAGCAGGCGTACTAGCGGGGGCTACAATGAGCAGTTCTTC. It encodes CASRRTSGGYNEQFF.

This chain's CDR3 is CASSPPGGNEETQYF. As DNA, the CDR3 is TGTGCCAGCTCACCACCGGGAGGCAATGAAGAGACCCAGTACTTC. The chain employs TRBV18 and TRBJ2-5, with D possibly being TRBD2 (6 bases). Looked up from germline, CDR1 is KGHSH and CDR2 is LQKENI. CDR3 length: 15 amino acids. The V and J ends lost 0 bases and 3 bases respectively, with 11 bases between them.

The chain joins TRBV6-2 or TRBV6-3 to TRBJ2-7, with D maybe TRBD1 (5 bases). The CDR3 contains 17 residues. Germline V CDR1 and CDR2: MNHEY, SVGEGT. V was pared by 5 bases and J by 2 bases, with 22 bases between. The CDR3 region has the DNA TGTGCCAGCAGTCATCATACCCAGGGTCAGAGGCCCTACGAGCAGTACGTC. Translation gives CASSHHTQGQRPYEQYV.

This rearrangement joins TRBV19 to TRBJ2-5, with unresolved D. The germline V and J ends were trimmed by 5 bases and 2 bases, with 15 bases remaining between them. The V gene's germline CDR1 is LNHDA and CDR2 SQIVND (reference sequence). The CDR3 length is 15 residues. The CDR3 sequence: CASSLSPTAQETQYF. CDR3 in DNA: TGTGCCAGTAGTCTCAGCCCTACCGCTCAAGAGACCCAGTACTTC.